Sequencing of this T cell receptor beta chain was carried out in a study of cytomegalovirus exposure and HLA in healthy donors (dated by TCRdb to the late 2010s). For context, the study as a whole: An earlier analysis of roughly 570 of the donors reported 250 to 300 Gb of sequence data and 90 million to 120 million unique TCR beta sequences obtained from around 190 million T cells. The number of donors typed differed by locus, with about 629-630 for A, B, C, DRB1 and DQB1, 522 for DQA1, about 610 for DPA1, and around 450 for DPB1. To study patterns of TCR occurrence, a later analysis re-analyzed previously published TCR beta repertoires from hundreds of donors and added high-resolution HLA genotyping. Every discovery cohort repertoire had been produced on one sequencing platform. High-throughput TCR immunosequencing, statistical association of individual TCRs with disease status, and machine learning were combined to predict cytomegalovirus infection status. The aim of the study was to test whether cataloging public T cell receptors could identify signatures of past pathogen exposure. Both class I and class II loci were covered by HLA typing, at four-digit resolution. Among 398 genotyped donors of the cohort, an average of about 240,000 unique TCR beta nucleotide sequences were sequenced per donor, roughly 18% of them non-productive. Donor age, sex, ethnicity and CMV serostatus were compiled together with the repertoire data. Using immunosequencing, the study profiled T cell repertoires from 500 to 800 subjects and related those repertoires to cytomegalovirus serostatus. Of the roughly 390 genotyped donors, about 84% fell in the genetic ancestry cluster associated with self-reported Caucasian donors. About 280 gigabases of sequencing data and roughly 80 million unique TCR sequences made up an early release that covered some 640 HLA-typed donors. In an earlier analysis of 500 to 650 of the donors, high-throughput TCR beta sequencing was used to judge whether each TCR beta V gene segment behaved as functional or pseudogenic. Roughly five DR-DQ haplotypes were handled as single units for association and clustering because linkage in the cohort was strong. In the later analysis, no new phenotypic data were used to find candidate immune exposures; instead, reliance was placed on TCR beta sequences and their occurrence across donors. In addition to the first cohort of several hundred subjects, a separate validation cohort of 130 or so different subjects was used. Genome-wide SNP genotypes for about 65% of the roughly 670 donors were used in a later genetic analysis, which treated that subset as a discovery cohort. Study-level results and caveats: The study listed approximately 150 TCR beta chains as associated with cytomegalovirus. Cytomegalovirus status was reported to be diagnosed by the classifier with high specificity and sensitivity in both the original and validation cohorts. In a later analysis, HLA-associated TCR beta chains showed more clonal expansion and lower generation probabilities than non-associated chains that were equally common. The only immune exposure information available for the cohort was CMV serostatus. A cluster of highly shared sequence variants was judged likely to represent a technical artifact of the sequencing pipeline. In an earlier analysis of approximately 590 of the donors, most TCR beta V segments appeared in productive rearrangements about 87% or about 30% of the time, broadly matching IMGT annotations. Because counts were too low, 15 to 20 rarely observed V segments, including chromosome 9 orphons, were excluded from the earlier analysis of 587 of the donors. A further reported finding was that TCR beta sequences accurately predicted the HLA-A and HLA-B alleles for most subjects in the first cohort. In this cohort, only TCR beta chains were sequenced, and detectable features were limited by the absence of alpha or paired-chain data. An association between a missense DCLRE1C variant and V-gene and J-gene trimming of TCR beta chains was found in a later genetic analysis and replicated in an independent cohort. When HLA alleles, especially DR and DQ, strongly co-occurred, TCR associations were difficult to assign to individual alleles. Some IMGT-functional V segments, including TRBV6-2 and TRBV6-3, could not be distinguished by the 87-base-pair reads and were therefore excluded. Because HLA typing was missing for some donors at each locus, association tests included only the typed subset. In vitro tests confirmed that a few of the cytomegalovirus-associated TCR beta chains recognize cytomegalovirus antigens. Roughly uniform sequencing depth across donors was assumed in presence/absence analyses, although this assumption may not hold. A later genetic analysis reported fewer N-insertions in productive TCRs among donors in an Asian-associated ancestry cluster than the roughly 700-donor mean. According to the authors, the approach could potentially be generalized to other disease states and immunological phenotypes. While some public TCRs were present in many individuals, most TCR sequences turned up only very rarely across donors. According to a later analysis, most CMV-associated TCR beta chains appeared to be HLA-restricted, and the HLA associations seemed to be driven largely by CMV exposure. Correlated functional status among segregating V segments might be attributable to linkage disequilibrium, but an unknown experimental factor could not be ruled out. Several of the top co-occurrence clusters appeared to be linked to parvovirus B19, influenza, CMV and Epstein-Barr virus, according to a later analysis. In a later analysis, over 15,000 TCR beta sequences were associated with specific HLA alleles at a false discovery rate of 0.05. In a later analysis, TCR association rates were found to vary across HLA loci, with the most associated TCRs seen for DRB1 alleles and the fewest for HLA-C alleles.

Details on this clone: No antigen is known for it. No base quality information exists; no much larger clone differs at one position.

In total, around 600 healthy bone marrow donors made up the cohort. All cohort members were sampled while nominally healthy, although unrecorded immune exposures were likely present. The donor was CMV seropositive and belonged to the group of 250 to 300 seropositive cohort members. Each donor provided a peripheral blood sample, and peripheral blood mononuclear cells were used for TCR beta sequencing. The Qiagen DNeasy Blood Extraction Kit was used to extract genomic DNA from the blood cell samples. Library preparation was by the immunoSEQ multiplex PCR assay. For the multiplex PCR, a mixture combining 60 forward primers for TCR Vbeta segments and 13 reverse primers for TCR Jbeta segments was used. Amplification of the CDR3 region of rearranged TCR beta genes was performed with a multiplex PCR assay on genomic DNA. Amplified TCR beta libraries were sequenced as 87-base-pair reads on the Illumina HiSeq System. As for the authors' bioinformatics: In a later analysis, some 80 million unique TCR beta chains were counted across the roughly 610 repertoires, and approximately 11 million of these chains were shared by at least two donors. A nearest-neighbor algorithm error-corrected the raw reads and collapsed the reads into unique sequences, merging closely related sequences to remove PCR and sequencing errors. V, D and J gene segments were assigned by aligning CDR3 sequences to IMGT reference sequences. For a sequence to be retained, a match of at least six nucleotides to both a V gene segment and a J gene segment was required. Rearrangements were classified as productive when the CDR3 lacked stop codons and remained in frame with V and J, and all other rearrangements were classified as non-productive. CDR3 was defined according to IMGT convention as the region running from the second conserved V-encoded cysteine to the conserved J-encoded phenylalanine. The earlier analysis of 450 to 750 of the donors excluded any sequence lacking an unambiguous match to a single V gene segment. An earlier analysis of approximately 590 of the donors classified V segments as functional when productive rearrangements were above 56.7% and as segregating when the standard deviation between donors was above 5%. To diagnose cytomegalovirus status from the catalog of TCR beta chain sequences, a statistical classification framework was built. V and J gene assignment, in a later analysis, came from comparing TCR nucleotide sequences with IMGT/GENE-DB human TR gene sequences. Using the TCRdist pipeline, a later analysis assigned CDR3 sequences along with most-parsimonious VDJ recombination scenarios. A later analysis defined each TCR beta chain by its CDR3 amino acid sequence plus V-gene family, and excluded reads lacking a unique V-gene family. In a later analysis, 450 to 600 highly shared, low-generation-probability nucleotide sequences were removed to address suspected cross-contamination and a sequencing artifact. For each public chain, a later analysis derived a clonal expansion index from normalized ranks of inferred template counts within each repertoire. In a later analysis, generation probabilities were computed with a VDJ recombination model fitted to out-of-frame rearrangements, and the resulting probabilities were checked against IGoR. In a later analysis, TCR-TCR, TCR-HLA and TCR-CMV co-occurrence was scored with hypergeometric tests, and a repertoire-size bias correction was applied to TCR pairs. In a later analysis, false discovery rates were estimated by permuting HLA or CMV assignments 20 times. In a later analysis, co-occurring TCRs were grouped using DBSCAN, with TCRdist sequence similarity added in when clustering inside HLA-allele-positive subsets. Co-occurrence clustering excluded repertoires with fewer than 30,000 or more than 120,000 public chains, plus five with anomalous nucleotide sharing. TCRdb took over this immuneACCESS table, retaining in-frame rearrangements with V and J assigned. Such tables are incomplete; in checked studies, under half of the missing clones stem from an unresolved V gene, and the remainder is unexplained. The V and J calls and clone size were taken over from that table, and D and trimming were inferred from the DNA. This sample has roughly 150,000 clones in its table, and approximately 71% of those were observed once. The ten largest clones capture roughly 10% of the sample.

Based on the germline V gene, the CDR1 and CDR2 sequences are ENHRY and SYGVKD. Measured from the cysteine to the phenylalanine, the CDR3 is 13 residues long. CDR3 DNA is the only sequence kept; it has 39 bases, read in frame from the first base. After removal of 4 bases from V and 2 bases from J, the junction retains 1 base not matched to a gene. The chain joins TRBV10-3 to TRBJ1-2; TRBD1 agrees with 7 junctional bases. Sequences were obtained from PBMCs. The TCR was taken from a man aged 25-45 years in good health and CMV-seropositive. The CDR3 in this case is CAISGQGNYGYTF. Read as DNA, the sequence is TGTGCCATCAGTGGACAGGGAAACTATGGCTACACCTTC.